This T cell receptor (beta chain) originates from a study of Ad26.COV2.S vaccination and SARS-CoV-2 variants. About the research overall: Ad26.COV2.S, an intramuscular injection, was given once or twice 56 days apart. Study findings and constraints: Substantial post-vaccination breadth of spike-specific CD8+ and CD4+ T cell responses was reported. People who got the vaccine had more spike-specific TCR breadth than people who got placebo.

Generated by immunoSEQ multiplex PCR, the TCRdb table keeps only in-frame clones and is missing some. The table lists about 350,000 clones, around 84% of them singletons, with 2.5% to 3.5% in the top ten. The germline V gene encodes CDR1 WSHSY and CDR2 SAAADI. This CDR3 contains 17 residues. V lost 10 bases and J 10 bases, leaving 29 bases between the germline ends. Treatment defined: some 19 received Ad26.COV2.S at low or high dose, single or two shots; roughly five received placebo; per-sample allocation not given. Following the first vaccine or placebo injection, samples were taken on day 63. Details on this clone: Its antigen is undetermined.

The sequence was obtained from a person aged 18-65 years who received the Ad26.COV2.S COVID-19 vaccine or a placebo. The V gene is TRBV10-2, the J gene TRBJ1-6; D gene unclear. The sequencing here drew on peripheral blood, taken in a trial of Ad26.COV2.S vaccine versus placebo. CDR3 DNA sequence: TGCGCCACGAACCCCAGGTTCGGTATCCTCGAACCATCACCCCTCCACTTT. This codes for CATNPRFGILEPSPLHF.